Listed here are 31 T cell receptor beta chains from one sample, sequenced in a study of monozygotic twins with inflammatory bowel disease. TCRdb reanalyzed the 5' RACE reads and collapses them to one entry per CDR3 protein, without DNA. Recorded for this sample: about 150,000 distinct CDR3 sequences. The source material was blood. All receptors derive from a human donor with ulcerative colitis or Crohn's disease, or a healthy co-twin of an affected twin (not recorded which).

The chain carries TRBV20-1 and TRBJ1-5. The CDR3 loop spans 16 amino acids. From germline, CDR1 is DFQATT and CDR2 SNEGSKA (reference sequence). Here the CDR3 reads CSARDSQRGSNQPQHF.

J is TRBJ2-2 and V is TRBV5-5. CDR1 SGHKS and CDR2 YYEKEE come from the germline V gene (reference sequence). The CDR3 is 16 residues long. The CDR3 region is CASSFSPLPNTGELFF.

The CDR3: CSAISGSDPNEQFF. This chain uses TRBV29-1 with TRBJ2-1; the D call from TCRdb, TRBD2, cannot be confirmed without DNA. The germline V gene has CDR1 SQVTM and CDR2 ANQGSEA. The CDR3 has 14 residues.

This chain connects TRBV5-6 to TRBJ2-7; there is no DNA to check the TCRdb D call of TRBD1. The CDR3 consists of 13 residues. From germline, CDR1 is SGHDT and CDR2 YYEEEE. The CDR3 loop is CASSGTGGREQYF. Looking up the rest from reference TRBV5-6 and TRBJ2-7 gives the full variable domain: DAGVTQSPTHLIKTRGQQVTLRCSPKSGHDTVSWYQQALGQGPQFIFQYYEEEERQRGNFPDRFSGHQFPNYSSELNVNALLLGDSALYLCASSGTGGREQYFGPGTRLTVT.

The rearrangement links TRBV6-1 to TRBJ2-7; lacking DNA, the TRBD1 call made by TCRdb goes unchecked. This CDR3 comprises 15 residues. Germline CDR1 reads MNHNS; CDR2 reads SASEGT. The CDR3 spells CASTRGTGGTYEQYF.

The chain has TRBV4-2 and TRBJ2-4; no DNA is available, so the TRBD1 call from TCRdb remains unchecked. CDR1 and CDR2 from the germline V gene are LGHNA and YNFKEQ. CDR3 size: 13 residues. CDR3: CASGSGTKNIQYF.

The rearrangement joins TRBV5-6 to TRBJ2-5; TCRdb calls TRBD1, which cannot be checked without DNA. Looked up from germline, CDR1 is SGHDT and CDR2 is YYEEEE. The CDR3 contains 14 residues. CDR3 sequence reads: CASSLVPGEETQYF.

The gene calls are TRBV7-9 and TRBJ1-1; without DNA, the TCRdb call of TRBD1 cannot be checked. Germline loops: CDR1 SEHNR, CDR2 FQNEAQ (reference sequence). CDR3 length: 13 residues. The CDR3 protein is CASSHPTGSEAFF.

This chain connects TRBV7-9 to TRBJ1-3; TCRdb returns TRBD1, unconfirmable since there is no DNA. Germline assignment: CDR1 SEHNR and CDR2 FQNEAQ (reference sequence). The length of the CDR3 is 17 residues. The CDR3 sequence is CASSLGTQTNRPNTIYF. The full variable domain, rest sourced from reference TRBV7-9 and TRBJ1-3, is DTGVSQNPRHKITKRGQNVTFRCDPISEHNRLYWYRQTLGQGPEFLTYFQNEAQLEKSRLLSDRFSAERPKGSFSTLEIQRTEQGDSAMYLCASSLGTQTNRPNTIYFGEGSWLTVV.

The CDR3 region is CASSISGSSTDTQYF. The rearrangement joins TRBV11-1 to TRBJ2-3. From germline, CDR1 is SGHAT and CDR2 FQDESV (reference sequence). The CDR3 is 15 residues long.

This CDR3 is CSARPVEKLFF. The chain has TRBV20-1 and TRBJ1-4. This CDR3 has 11 residues. Germline CDR1 DFQATT, CDR2 SNEGSKA (reference sequence).

The chain links TRBV27 to TRBJ1-2; without DNA, the TCRdb call of TRBD1 cannot be checked. The CDR3 covers 14 residues. CDR1 is MNHEY and CDR2 is SMNVEV in the germline V gene (reference sequence). The CDR3 sequence is CASTVSRGFGGYTF.

This CDR3 reads CASSTGQVTLMNTEAFF. This chain joins TRBV5-1 and TRBJ1-1; there is no DNA to check the TCRdb D call of TRBD1. The CDR3 consists of 17 residues. Germline V gene sequence: CDR1 SGHRS, CDR2 YFSETQ.

The chain is built from TRBV6-2 or TRBV6-3 and TRBJ2-2; the D call of TRBD2 rests on TCRdb alone, since no DNA is present to check it. CDR3 size: 20 residues. Germline values: CDR1 MNHEY, CDR2 SVGEGT. CDR3 in amino acids: CASSYSAARLAGGSTGELFF.

This CDR3 is CASSALYEQYF. V usage is TRBV12-3 or TRBV12-4 and J usage is TRBJ2-7. The CDR3 sequence is 11 residues long.

The V call is TRBV14, the J call TRBJ1-1; TCRdb's D gene call, TRBD1, goes unchecked for lack of DNA. The CDR3 loop spans 14 amino acids. In germline, CDR1 is SGHDN, CDR2 FVKESK. CDR3 amino acids: CASSVQGAWTEAFF.

The chain employs TRBV6-1 and TRBJ1-1. Germline values: CDR1 MNHNS, CDR2 SASEGT. This CDR3 is 13 amino acids long. The CDR3 spells CASSEARETEAFF.

The chain employs TRBV7-3 and TRBJ1-2; the TRBD1 assignment by TCRdb is unverifiable without DNA. Germline V lookup: CDR1 SGHTA, CDR2 FQGTGA. The CDR3 has 15 amino acids. The CDR3: CASRGDPGSHYGYTF.

The chain employs TRBV6-2 or TRBV6-3 and TRBJ1-2; without DNA, the TCRdb call of TRBD1 cannot be checked. Per germline, CDR1 MNHEY and CDR2 SVGEGT. The CDR3 has 13 residues. The CDR3 loop is CASSLGTEDGYTF.

The chain links TRBV5-1 to TRBJ1-1; TCRdb lists TRBD1, though no DNA is available to test this call. This CDR3 spans 16 amino acids. The V gene's germline CDR1 is SGHRS and CDR2 YFSETQ. CDR3 residues: CASSSGQGRGYTEAFF.

The chain has TRBV20-1 and TRBJ2-1; TCRdb's assignment of TRBD2 cannot be checked, as there is no DNA. This CDR3 comprises 15 residues. Per germline, CDR1 DFQATT and CDR2 SNEGSKA (reference sequence). CDR3 sequence: CSARDAGGYYNEQFF.

This sequence joins TRBV29-1 and TRBJ2-1; TCRdb's D gene call, TRBD1, goes unchecked for lack of DNA. CDR3 length: 15 residues. The germline gives CDR1 SQVTM, CDR2 ANQGSEA. The CDR3 sequence is CSVDLAGGSYNEQFF.

The chain joins TRBV27 to TRBJ1-6; TCRdb's D call of TRBD1 is untestable without DNA. This CDR3 has 17 residues. CDR1 and CDR2 (germline): MNHEY, SMNVEV (reference sequence). CDR3 protein: CASSLSPPSSYNSSLHF.

The rearrangement links TRBV15 to TRBJ2-2; TCRdb names TRBD2, which stays unverified in the absence of DNA. The germline V gene encodes CDR1 LNHNV and CDR2 YYDKDF (reference sequence). The CDR3 is 15 residues long. CDR3 loop: CATSRVSEGSGELFF.

CDR3 loop: CSARNRATILSEQYF. The rearrangement uses TRBV20-1 and TRBJ2-7; the D call of TRBD1 rests on TCRdb alone, since no DNA is present to check it. The length of the CDR3 is 15 residues. The germline CDR1 and CDR2 sequences are DFQATT and SNEGSKA (reference sequence).

The V gene is TRBV18, the J gene TRBJ2-7; without DNA, the TCRdb call of TRBD1 cannot be checked. The CDR3 is 15 amino acids. Germline loops: CDR1 KGHSH, CDR2 LQKENI. The CDR3 reads CASSPGQVGPYEQYF.

The V gene is TRBV3-1, the J gene TRBJ2-5; TCRdb proposes TRBD2, but this gene call is untestable without DNA. The CDR3 is 16 residues long. CDR1 is LGHDT, CDR2 YNNKEL, per germline (reference sequence). The CDR3 here is CASSQDWGEAQETQYF.

The chain carries TRBV27 and TRBJ1-4; TCRdb selects TRBD1, and the lack of DNA leaves this call unchecked. CDR3 size: 16 residues. Per the germline V gene, CDR1 is MNHEY and CDR2 is SMNVEV (reference sequence). The CDR3 here is CASSRQGASTNEKLFF.

This chain connects TRBV20-1 to TRBJ2-2; absent DNA, TCRdb's TRBD2 call cannot be checked. This CDR3 has 16 residues. Germline CDR1 DFQATT, CDR2 SNEGSKA (reference sequence). Here the CDR3 reads CSASASGRTYTGELFF.

CDR3 in amino acids: CASSFGGQGTYEQYF. The V gene is TRBV12-3 or TRBV12-4, the J gene TRBJ2-7; no DNA is available, so the TRBD1 call from TCRdb remains unchecked. This CDR3 has 15 amino acids.

V usage is TRBV6-5 and J usage is TRBJ1-1. In germline, CDR1 is MNHEY, CDR2 SVGAGI. The CDR3 totals 15 residues. The CDR3 spells CASSSQRTLNSEAFF.